The TCR beta chain described here comes from a study of blood T cells in healthy people across ages. Overall study results and limits: Conclusively comparing naive with antigen-experienced cells was impossible with unsorted PBMCs.

Concerning this clonotype: Its antigen is not known.

The CDR3 consists of 15 residues. V dropped 0 bases and J dropped 4; count of bases not matched to a gene: 4. Per the germline V gene, CDR1 is SGHRS and CDR2 is YFSETQ. Together with a sample-barcoded 5' primer, a J-beta primer mix was included in a second PCR lasting 7 to 11 cycles. TCRdb re-called the 5' RACE reads with MiXCR, one entry per CDR3 protein. The table has about 1,500,000 distinct CDR3 sequences, roughly 28% seen once. The receptor was isolated from a woman aged 25 to 39 in good health. The rearrangement joins TRBV5-1 to TRBJ1-5; 7 positions agree with TRBD1. Sequenced: blood. In nucleotides, the CDR3 is TGCGCCAGCAGCTTGGGGACAGGAAAGAATCAGCCCCAGCATTTT. Its translation is CASSLGTGKNQPQHF.